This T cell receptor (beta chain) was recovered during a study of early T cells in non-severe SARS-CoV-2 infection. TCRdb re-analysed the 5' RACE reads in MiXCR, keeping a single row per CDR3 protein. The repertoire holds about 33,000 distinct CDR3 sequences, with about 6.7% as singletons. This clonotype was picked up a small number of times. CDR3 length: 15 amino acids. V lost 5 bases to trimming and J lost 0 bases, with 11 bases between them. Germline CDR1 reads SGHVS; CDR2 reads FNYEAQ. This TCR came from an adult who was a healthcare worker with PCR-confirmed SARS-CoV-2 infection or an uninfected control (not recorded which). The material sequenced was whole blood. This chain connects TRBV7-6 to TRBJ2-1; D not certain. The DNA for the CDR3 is TGTGCCAGCAGCCTATACACGGACTCCTACAATGAGCAGTTCTTC. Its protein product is CASSLYTDSYNEQFF. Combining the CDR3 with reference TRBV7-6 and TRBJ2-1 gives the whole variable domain GAGVSQSPRYKVTKRGQDVALRCDPISGHVSLYWYRQALGQGPEFLTYFNYEAQQDKSGLPNDRFSAERPEGSISTLTIQRTEQRDSAMYRCASSLYTDSYNEQFFGPGTRLTVL.